This TCR beta chain derives from a study of blood T cell repertoires in COVID-19. Only a few counts were recorded for this clone. In germline, CDR1 is SGDLS, CDR2 YYNGEE. V shed 4 bases and J shed 10 bases, with 14 bases lying between them. The length of the CDR3 is 13 residues. The table came from immunoSEQ multiplex PCR; TCRdb's copy has only in-frame clones and leaves some out. Of about 270,000 clones in the sample, 80% to 90% are singletons; the top ten hold more than 8%. The rearrangement joins TRBV9 to TRBJ1-4, with D hard to call. The source of this sequence is a woman between 45 and 60 years old who had recovered from COVID-19. The sequenced sample consisted of peripheral blood. The CDR3 here is CASSQDGVGKLFF. The CDR3 DNA follows: TGTGCCAGCAGCCAGGACGGGGTTGGAAAACTGTTTTTT.